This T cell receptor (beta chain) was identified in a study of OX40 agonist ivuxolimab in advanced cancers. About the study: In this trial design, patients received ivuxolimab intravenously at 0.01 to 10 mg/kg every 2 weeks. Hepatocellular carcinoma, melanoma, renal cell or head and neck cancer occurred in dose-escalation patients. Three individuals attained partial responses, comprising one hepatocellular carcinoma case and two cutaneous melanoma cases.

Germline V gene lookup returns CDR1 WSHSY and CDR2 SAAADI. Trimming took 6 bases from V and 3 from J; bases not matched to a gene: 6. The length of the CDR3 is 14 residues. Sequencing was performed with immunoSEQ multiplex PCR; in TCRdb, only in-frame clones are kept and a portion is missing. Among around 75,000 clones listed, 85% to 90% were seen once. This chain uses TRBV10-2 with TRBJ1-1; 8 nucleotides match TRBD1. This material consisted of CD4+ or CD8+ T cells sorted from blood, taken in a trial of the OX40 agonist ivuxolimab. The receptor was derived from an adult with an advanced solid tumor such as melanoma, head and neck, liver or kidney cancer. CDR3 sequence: CASRAGGEDTEAFF. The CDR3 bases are TGCGCCAGCAGAGCAGGGGGCGAGGACACTGAAGCTTTCTTT.